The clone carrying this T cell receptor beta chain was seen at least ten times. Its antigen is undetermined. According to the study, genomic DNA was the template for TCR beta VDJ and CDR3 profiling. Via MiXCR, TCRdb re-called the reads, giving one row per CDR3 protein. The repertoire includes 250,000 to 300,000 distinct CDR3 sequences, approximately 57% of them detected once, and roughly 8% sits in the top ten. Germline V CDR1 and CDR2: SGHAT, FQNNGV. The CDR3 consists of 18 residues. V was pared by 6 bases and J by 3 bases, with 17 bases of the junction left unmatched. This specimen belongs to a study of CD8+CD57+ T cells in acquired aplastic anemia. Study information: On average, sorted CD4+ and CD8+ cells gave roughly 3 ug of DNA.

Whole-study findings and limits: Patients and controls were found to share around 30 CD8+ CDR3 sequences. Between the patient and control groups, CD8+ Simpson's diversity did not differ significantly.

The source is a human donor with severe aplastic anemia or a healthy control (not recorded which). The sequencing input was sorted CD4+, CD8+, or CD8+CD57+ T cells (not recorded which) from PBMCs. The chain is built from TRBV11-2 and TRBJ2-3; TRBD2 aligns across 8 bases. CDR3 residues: CASSWYPMEQRGTDTQYF. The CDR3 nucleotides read TGTGCCAGCAGTTGGTATCCCATGGAACAGCGGGGGACAGATACGCAGTATTTT.